These T cell receptor beta chains were read from a single sample in a study of CD4+ T cells in melanoma. Libraries were prepared by immunoSEQ multiplex PCR; TCRdb keeps only in-frame clonotypes and omits some of them. The table lists some 15,000 clones, 63% of them singletons. The sample was cells from a culture (not recorded whether cultured in vitro). Receptors were obtained from a human donor with melanoma. Both conserved end residues are part of each CDR3. The D gene is left open where the match is weak. Only part of the rows carry a size: once, few, many, or a class if the clone is expanded.

d_gene: .; j_gene: TRBJ2-5; abundance: .; v_gene: TRBV7-6; CDR3nt: TGTGCCAGCAGCCCCCTCGTGGCATTCGGGACCCAGTACTTC; CDR3aa: CASSPLVAFGTQYF
d_gene: TRBD2; j_gene: TRBJ2-1; abundance: .; v_gene: TRBV6-5; CDR3nt: TGTGCCAGCAGTGTCTCGGGGCCGGGGGGGCAGTTCTTC; CDR3aa: CASSVSGPGGQFF
d_gene: .; j_gene: TRBJ2-7; abundance: once; v_gene: TRBV5-6; CDR3nt: TGTGCCAGCAGCTTTTTCTACGAGCAGTACTTC; CDR3aa: CASSFFYEQYF
d_gene: .; j_gene: TRBJ1-5; abundance: .; v_gene: TRBV4-2; CDR3nt: TGTGCCAGCAGCTTAGGGAGTGGTCAGCCCCAGCATTTT; CDR3aa: CASSLGSGQPQHF
d_gene: .; j_gene: TRBJ2-2; abundance: .; v_gene: TRBV6-6; CDR3nt: TGTGCCAGCGGGGGGGCGATCGGGGAGCTGTTTTTT; CDR3aa: CASGGAIGELFF
d_gene: .; j_gene: TRBJ2-1; abundance: .; v_gene: TRBV7-3; CDR3nt: TGTGCCAGCAGCCCCGAGAGGGCACTAGGGAAAATCTTC; CDR3aa: CASSPERALGKIF
d_gene: .; j_gene: TRBJ1-6; abundance: few; v_gene: TRBV4-2; CDR3nt: TGTGCCAGCAGCCAGGGTTCGACAAAAGGGTACTTGGGGTCACCCCTCCACTTT; CDR3aa: CASSQGSTKGYLGSPLHF
d_gene: TRBD2; j_gene: TRBJ2-3; abundance: .; v_gene: TRBV7-9; CDR3nt: TGTGCCAGCAGCCCTGACCGCGGGGGGAGCACAGATACGCAGTATTTT; CDR3aa: CASSPDRGGSTDTQYF
d_gene: TRBD1; j_gene: TRBJ1-1; abundance: .; v_gene: TRBV5-1; CDR3nt: TGCGCCAGCAGCCCACAGGGGATGAGGACTGAAGCTTTCTTT; CDR3aa: CASSPQGMRTEAFF
d_gene: TRBD2; j_gene: TRBJ2-1; abundance: .; v_gene: TRBV30; CDR3nt: TGTGCCTGGAGTGCCAGTAGCGGGGGGGCCCTTTCCTACAATGAGCAGTTCTTC; CDR3aa: CAWSASSGGALSYNEQFF
d_gene: .; j_gene: TRBJ2-3; abundance: .; v_gene: TRBV5-1; CDR3nt: TGCGCCAGCAGGCCAGGGCAAGACGTTAGCACAGATACGCAGTATTTT; CDR3aa: CASRPGQDVSTDTQYF
d_gene: .; j_gene: TRBJ2-4; abundance: .; v_gene: TRBV4-2; CDR3nt: TGTGCCAGCAGCGTCCGGGGCGACCTAGCCAAAAACATTCAGTACTTC; CDR3aa: CASSVRGDLAKNIQYF
d_gene: .; j_gene: TRBJ1-1; abundance: .; v_gene: TRBV9; CDR3nt: TGTGCCAGCAGCTTACGACAGGAAAGTGAAGCTTTCTTT; CDR3aa: CASSLRQESEAFF
d_gene: TRBD1; j_gene: TRBJ1-2; abundance: .; v_gene: TRBV7-8; CDR3nt: TGTGCCAGCAGCTTAGCCGGGACAGGCTTCTATGGCTACACCTTC; CDR3aa: CASSLAGTGFYGYTF
d_gene: TRBD1; j_gene: TRBJ1-1; abundance: few; v_gene: TRBV19; CDR3nt: TGTGCCAGTAGTGACAGGGGGCGCACTGAAGCTTTCTTT; CDR3aa: CASSDRGRTEAFF
d_gene: .; j_gene: TRBJ2-2; abundance: .; v_gene: TRBV13; CDR3nt: TGTGCCAGCAGCCACTTCACCGGGGAGCTGTTTTTT; CDR3aa: CASSHFTGELFF
d_gene: .; j_gene: TRBJ1-2; abundance: .; v_gene: TRBV29-1; CDR3nt: TGCAGCGTTAAAGGTTCCGCCGCCAATAATGGCTACACCTTC; CDR3aa: CSVKGSAANNGYTF
d_gene: TRBD1; j_gene: TRBJ2-1; abundance: .; v_gene: TRBV15; CDR3nt: TGTGCCACCAGCAGTAACAGGGGCAATGAGCAGTTCTTC; CDR3aa: CATSSNRGNEQFF
d_gene: .; j_gene: TRBJ1-1; abundance: few; v_gene: TRBV9; CDR3nt: TGTGCCAGCAGCGGAGAGGAGGGGCTCCTCGTGAACACTGAAGCTTTCTTT; CDR3aa: CASSGEEGLLVNTEAFF
d_gene: .; j_gene: TRBJ1-2; abundance: .; v_gene: TRBV21-1; CDR3nt: TGTGCCAGCAGCGAACGACAGGATTATGGCTACACCTTC; CDR3aa: CASSERQDYGYTF
d_gene: .; j_gene: TRBJ2-3; abundance: .; v_gene: TRBV30; CDR3nt: TGTGCCTGGAGTCCCGGACTTACAGATACGCAGTATTTT; CDR3aa: CAWSPGLTDTQYF
d_gene: .; j_gene: TRBJ2-1; abundance: .; v_gene: TRBV18; CDR3nt: TGTGCCAGCTCACCAGGTCTGTGGGGCAATGAGCAGTTCTTC; CDR3aa: CASSPGLWGNEQFF
d_gene: .; j_gene: TRBJ2-7; abundance: .; v_gene: TRBV7-9; CDR3nt: TGTGCCAGCAGCTTAGCGTCAGGCGGGGGCCTCACCTACGAGCAGTACTTC; CDR3aa: CASSLASGGGLTYEQYF
d_gene: .; j_gene: TRBJ1-6; abundance: few; v_gene: TRBV25-1; CDR3nt: TGTGCCAGCAGTGATCAGGGGCTACCCCTCCACTTT; CDR3aa: CASSDQGLPLHF
d_gene: .; j_gene: TRBJ1-1; abundance: .; v_gene: TRBV2; CDR3nt: TGTGCCAGCGGACCCCTCAGGGTAGCGAACACTGAAGCTTTCTTT; CDR3aa: CASGPLRVANTEAFF
d_gene: TRBD1; j_gene: TRBJ2-7; abundance: .; v_gene: TRBV6-5; CDR3nt: TGTGCCAGCAGTCAGGGGGCTGCAAACTACGAGCAGTACTTC; CDR3aa: CASSQGAANYEQYF
d_gene: .; j_gene: TRBJ1-1; abundance: .; v_gene: TRBV19; CDR3nt: TGTGCCGCAGGAAGGAACACTGAAGCTTTCTTT; CDR3aa: CAAGRNTEAFF
d_gene: .; j_gene: TRBJ2-7; abundance: .; v_gene: TRBV18; CDR3nt: TGTGCCAGCTCACCCCTCGATTGGGGCCTCGAGCAGTACTTC; CDR3aa: CASSPLDWGLEQYF
d_gene: .; j_gene: TRBJ1-2; abundance: .; v_gene: TRBV7-5; CDR3nt: TGTGCCAGCAGCTTTTTGGCTAACTATGGCTACACCTTC; CDR3aa: CASSFLANYGYTF
d_gene: .; j_gene: TRBJ1-2; abundance: few; v_gene: TRBV12-1; CDR3nt: TGTGCCAGCAGCCTCCAGGTGCCTAACTATGGCTACACCTTC; CDR3aa: CASSLQVPNYGYTF
d_gene: .; j_gene: TRBJ1-2; abundance: .; v_gene: TRBV5-5; CDR3nt: TGTGCCAGCAGCTTTGCCGGGATCTATGGCTACACCTTC; CDR3aa: CASSFAGIYGYTF
d_gene: TRBD2; j_gene: TRBJ2-3; abundance: .; v_gene: TRBV5-1; CDR3nt: TGCGCCAGCAGCTCGGGACTAGCGGGGGGGCTGACAGATACGCAGTATTTT; CDR3aa: CASSSGLAGGLTDTQYF
d_gene: .; j_gene: TRBJ1-1; abundance: .; v_gene: TRBV6-1; CDR3nt: TGTGCCAGCAGTCGGGGGCGCCGGACTGAAGCTTTCTTT; CDR3aa: CASSRGRRTEAFF
d_gene: TRBD1; j_gene: TRBJ2-1; abundance: few; v_gene: TRBV10-1; CDR3nt: TGCGCCAGCAGAGGGACAGACTACAATGAGCAGTTCTTC; CDR3aa: CASRGTDYNEQFF
d_gene: .; j_gene: TRBJ1-1; abundance: .; v_gene: TRBV18; CDR3nt: TGTGCCAGCTCCCCAGGAACTGAAGCTTTCTTT; CDR3aa: CASSPGTEAFF
d_gene: TRBD1; j_gene: TRBJ1-5; abundance: .; v_gene: TRBV6-5; CDR3nt: TGTGCCAGCAGTAGTGACAGGGTGAGAAATCAGCCCCAGCATTTT; CDR3aa: CASSSDRVRNQPQHF
d_gene: .; j_gene: TRBJ1-2; abundance: few; v_gene: TRBV6-5; CDR3nt: TGTGCCAGCAGTTACTCGAAGCTAAACTATGGCTACACCTTC; CDR3aa: CASSYSKLNYGYTF
d_gene: TRBD1; j_gene: TRBJ2-7; abundance: .; v_gene: TRBV6-5; CDR3nt: TGTGCCAGCAGTTACAGGGGGCGCTCCTACGAGCAGTACTTC; CDR3aa: CASSYRGRSYEQYF
d_gene: .; j_gene: TRBJ1-4; abundance: .; v_gene: TRBV5-1; CDR3nt: TGCGCCAGCAGCTTGACCCCCCTTGGACCGGGGGAAAAACTGTTTTTT; CDR3aa: CASSLTPLGPGEKLFF
d_gene: .; j_gene: TRBJ2-2; abundance: .; v_gene: TRBV5-6; CDR3nt: TGTGCCAGCAGCTTGTTGGCGAACCCCGGGACAAGGGACACCGGGGAGCTGTTTTTT; CDR3aa: CASSLLANPGTRDTGELFF
d_gene: .; j_gene: TRBJ1-2; abundance: .; v_gene: TRBV9; CDR3nt: TGTGCCAGCAGCGTACGGCCCCGAGGTGGCTACACCTTC; CDR3aa: CASSVRPRGGYTF
d_gene: .; j_gene: TRBJ1-2; abundance: .; v_gene: TRBV7-2; CDR3nt: TGTGCCAGCAGCTCGGGACGGGGCTATGGCTACACCTTC; CDR3aa: CASSSGRGYGYTF
d_gene: .; j_gene: TRBJ2-6; abundance: .; v_gene: TRBV10-3; CDR3nt: TGTGCCATCAGCCCTGGGTCTGGGGCCAACGTCCTGACTTTC; CDR3aa: CAISPGSGANVLTF
d_gene: TRBD1; j_gene: TRBJ1-2; abundance: .; v_gene: TRBV13; CDR3nt: TGTGCCAGCAGCCGCGACAGGGGCCAGTATGGCTACACCTTC; CDR3aa: CASSRDRGQYGYTF
d_gene: TRBD1; j_gene: TRBJ1-1; abundance: .; v_gene: TRBV6-5; CDR3nt: TGTGCCAGCAGTTACTCGTGGGACAGAGACACTGAAGCTTTCTTT; CDR3aa: CASSYSWDRDTEAFF
d_gene: .; j_gene: TRBJ2-5; abundance: .; v_gene: TRBV6-1; CDR3nt: TGTGCCAGCAGTAGGGGAATTACGGAGACCCAGTACTTC; CDR3aa: CASSRGITETQYF
d_gene: TRBD1; j_gene: TRBJ1-2; abundance: .; v_gene: TRBV19; CDR3nt: TGTGCCAGTAGTGTCCAAGGGGGCGGCCGTTATGGCTACACCTTC; CDR3aa: CASSVQGGGRYGYTF
d_gene: TRBD1; j_gene: TRBJ2-2; abundance: .; v_gene: TRBV5-1; CDR3nt: TGCGCCAGCAGCTTGGGTACAGGGGACACCGGGGAGCTGTTTTTT; CDR3aa: CASSLGTGDTGELFF